The 15 T cell receptor beta chains listed next were all sequenced from one sample in a study of blood T cell repertoires in COVID-19. Assay: immunoSEQ multiplex PCR; the TCRdb copy retains only in-frame clones and omits some. The table includes about 140,000 clones, roughly 80% detected once. What was sequenced was peripheral blood. The receptor set was obtained from a woman in her fifties or sixties with active or convalescent COVID-19.

The chain combines TRBV2 with TRBJ2-1; 10 bases match TRBD2. Unmatched junction bases numbered 14, after V lost 4 bases and J lost 5 bases. The CDR3 is made up of 18 amino acids. Germline V lookup: CDR1 SNHLY, CDR2 FYNNEI. The CDR3 protein is CASSVGRGLAAADNEQFF. For the CDR3, the DNA is TGTGCCAGCAGTGTTGGGCGAGGACTAGCGGCAGCGGACAATGAGCAGTTCTTC.

The chain combines TRBV11-2 with TRBJ2-5, with TRBD2 identical over 9 bases. Per germline, CDR1 SGHAT and CDR2 FQNNGV. The CDR3 sequence is 16 residues long. The trim removed 0 bases at V and 5 bases at J, leaving 7 bases unmatched. The CDR3 here is CASSLDRLAGLETQYF. The CDR3 region has the DNA TGTGCCAGCAGCTTAGATCGGCTAGCGGGATTGGAGACCCAGTACTTC.

The V gene is TRBV27, the J gene TRBJ1-1, with D perhaps TRBD1 (5 bases). The CDR3 sequence is 15 residues long. V dropped 1 base and J dropped 1 base, with 10 bases sitting between them. Germline CDR1 reads MNHEY; CDR2 reads SMNVEV (reference sequence). This chain's CDR3 is CASSLFGHRNTEAFF. The CDR3 DNA is TGTGCCAGCAGTTTATTCGGACACCGGAACACTGAAGCTTTCTTT.

This rearrangement joins TRBV30 to TRBJ1-1; D uncertain. In germline, CDR1 is GTSNPN, CDR2 SVGIG (reference sequence). The length of the CDR3 is 13 residues. Trimming pared 4 bases from V and 0 bases from J, leaving 9 bases between. For the CDR3, the DNA is TGTGCCTGGAAGTACAGCATGAACACTGAAGCTTTCTTT. Translation: CAWKYSMNTEAFF.

About this clone itself: The likely explanation is a read error, given a far larger clone one base away. The V gene is TRBV7-9, the J gene TRBJ1-1; 7 bases fit TRBD1. CDR3 length: 13 amino acids. V shed 6 bases and J 1 base; nucleotides not matched to a gene: 2. Per germline, CDR1 SEHNR and CDR2 FQNEAQ (reference sequence). Here the CDR3 reads CASSRTGNTEAFF. The CDR3 DNA reads as TGTGCCAGCAGTCGGACAGGGAACACTGAAGCTTTCTTT.

The rearrangement links TRBV29-1 to TRBJ2-1; 10 nucleotides match TRBD1. Germline values: CDR1 SQVTM, CDR2 ANQGSEA. CDR3 length: 15 amino acids. The trim removed 0 bases at V and 9 bases at J, leaving 8 bases unmatched. The CDR3 reads CSVEDRDRGLGEQFF. Written as DNA, the CDR3 is TGCAGCGTTGAAGATCGAGACAGGGGGCTGGGTGAGCAGTTCTTC.

The CDR3 DNA follows: TGTGCCACCTCGCCCGGGACACTAACCACCGGGGAGCTGTTTTTT. Protein product: CATSPGTLTTGELFF. The V call is TRBV24-1, the J call TRBJ2-2, with a possible D match to TRBD1 (6 bases). The CDR3 length is 15 residues. V shed 9 bases and J shed 4 bases, with 17 bases lying between them. Germline loops: CDR1 KGHDR, CDR2 SFDVKD.

The sample holds a few counts of this clone. The rearrangement links TRBV6-6 to TRBJ1-1, with TRBD1 identical over 8 bases. CDR1 and CDR2 from the germline V gene are MNHNY and SVGAGI (reference sequence). This CDR3 is built from 13 residues. J gave up 6 bases and V 7 bases, and 7 bases lay outside the gene matches. The CDR3 DNA follows: TGTGCCAGCACCCCCCCAGGGGGCTCTGAAGCTTTCTTT. It codes for CASTPPGGSEAFF.

The chain uses TRBV4-3 and TRBJ2-1, with 9 bases lining up with TRBD2. Germline trimming cut 0 bases from V and 6 bases from J; bases unmatched to any gene: 9. Germline V gene sequence: CDR1 LGHNA, CDR2 YSLEER. This CDR3 has 17 amino acids. The CDR3, as DNA: TGCGCCAGCAGCCAAGATAGGCGCGGGAGGGCCGGCAATGAGCAGTTCTTC. Encoded protein: CASSQDRRGRAGNEQFF.

The gene calls are TRBV19 and TRBJ2-5, with D possibly TRBD2 on 6 matching bases. Deletions cut 3 bases from V and 4 bases from J, with 15 bases between. This CDR3 spans 15 amino acids. CDR1 and CDR2 from the germline V gene are LNHDA and SQIVND (reference sequence). The CDR3 region has the DNA TGTGCCAGTAGTATCCCGGGGAGGCGGGGAGAGACCCAGTACTTC. Its translation is CASSIPGRRGETQYF.

The chain recombines TRBV19 with TRBJ1-5; a possible D gene is TRBD1 (6 bases). Deletions cut 4 bases from V and 7 bases from J, with 23 bases between. This CDR3 is 17 amino acids long. Per the germline V gene, CDR1 is LNHDA and CDR2 is SQIVND (reference sequence). For the CDR3, the DNA is TGTGCCAGTAGTACCGTCTTCCTCGCAGGGGAGGGCCAGCCCCAGCATTTT. It yields the protein CASSTVFLAGEGQPQHF.

The chain carries TRBV4-3 and TRBJ2-1; D possibly corresponds to TRBD2 (6 bases). Trimming took off 2 bases at V and 4 bases at J, with 18 bases between the two ends. The germline V gene has CDR1 LGHNA and CDR2 YSLEER. The CDR3 has 17 residues. CDR3 residues: CASSQTLWAGRYNEQFF. The DNA of the CDR3 is TGCGCCAGCAGCCAAACCCTCTGGGCGGGGCGATACAATGAGCAGTTCTTC.

The table lists this clone with a count of one. This chain joins TRBV6-6 and TRBJ2-2, with D unclear. V lost 0 bases to trimming and J lost 6 bases, with 8 bases between them. The CDR3 runs to 14 residues. CDR1 is MNHNY and CDR2 is SVGAGI in the germline V gene (reference sequence). The CDR3 sequence: CASSYSSQSGELFF. For the CDR3, the DNA is TGTGCCAGCAGTTACTCTTCCCAGTCCGGGGAGCTGTTTTTT.

This clone came up a few times. This chain links TRBV7-9 with TRBJ1-2; the match to TRBD1 covers 9 bases. The V and J ends lost 4 bases and 7 bases, in that order; junction bases with no gene match: 7. Germline V CDR1 and CDR2: SEHNR, FQNEAQ (reference sequence). This CDR3 region has 14 residues. CDR3: CASSYGTGSSGYTF. DNA of the CDR3: TGTGCCAGCAGCTATGGGACAGGGAGCTCTGGCTACACCTTC.

This clone came up a few times. DNA of the CDR3: TGTGCCAGTGGAGACAGGGGCAGGCAGCCCCAGCATTTT. The encoded protein is CASGDRGRQPQHF. The V and J genes are TRBV19 and TRBJ1-5, with TRBD1 matching 8 bases. Trimming cost V 8 bases and J 7 bases; bases outside gene matches: 7. Looked up from germline, CDR1 is LNHDA and CDR2 is SQIVND (reference sequence). The CDR3 loop spans 13 amino acids.